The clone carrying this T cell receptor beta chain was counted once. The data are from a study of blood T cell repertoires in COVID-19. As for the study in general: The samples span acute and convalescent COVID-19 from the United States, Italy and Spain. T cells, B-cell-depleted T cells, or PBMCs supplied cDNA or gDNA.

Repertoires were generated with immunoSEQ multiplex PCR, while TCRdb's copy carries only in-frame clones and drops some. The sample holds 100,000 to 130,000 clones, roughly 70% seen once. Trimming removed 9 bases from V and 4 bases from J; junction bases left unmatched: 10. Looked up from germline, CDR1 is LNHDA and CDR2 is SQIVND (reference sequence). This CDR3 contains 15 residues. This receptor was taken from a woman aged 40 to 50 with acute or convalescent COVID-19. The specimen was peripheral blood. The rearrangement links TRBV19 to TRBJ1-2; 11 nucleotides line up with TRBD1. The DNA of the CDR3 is TGTGCCAGCCAGCCGCGGACAGGGGGCGGCTATGGCTACACCTTC. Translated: CASQPRTGGGYGYTF.